Shown below are 21 T cell receptor beta chains from a single sample sequenced in a study of blood T cell repertoires in COVID-19. Using immunoSEQ multiplex PCR, the repertoire was profiled, and TCRdb retains in-frame clones only, with some absent. This table has 200,000 to 300,000 clones, more than 85% appearing once. Sequencing was performed on peripheral blood. All receptors come from a woman between 65 and 79 years old with active or convalescent COVID-19.

This chain connects TRBV20-1 to TRBJ2-7; D call uncertain. Trimming removed 4 bases at V and 4 bases at J, with 5 bases between. Germline V CDR1 and CDR2: DFQATT, SNEGSKA (reference sequence). This CDR3 is 10 amino acids long. The CDR3, as DNA: TGCAGTGCTACCCCTTACGAGCAGTACTTC. Translation: CSATPYEQYF.

The rearrangement uses TRBV6-5 and TRBJ1-6; 8 nucleotides agree with TRBD1. Trimming cost V 10 bases and J 7 bases; bases outside gene matches: 9. This CDR3 spans 14 amino acids. Per germline, CDR1 MNHEY and CDR2 SVGAGI. CDR3 DNA sequence: TGTGCCACCTCAAGACAGGGGCCAAATTCACCCCTCCACTTT. Translated: CATSRQGPNSPLHF.

This clone has only one observation. The chain joins TRBV6-5 to TRBJ2-5; TRBD1 aligns across 7 bases. Germline values: CDR1 MNHEY, CDR2 SVGAGI. CDR3 length: 15 residues. After removal of 8 bases from V and 2 bases from J, the junction contained 11 bases not matched to a gene. Here the CDR3 DNA reads TGTGCCAGCTTTAGCTACAGGGGTTTACAAGAGACCCAGTACTTC. Residues: CASFSYRGLQETQYF.

This chain links TRBV27 with TRBJ2-5; a possible D gene is TRBD1 (5 bases). Trimming took 4 bases from V and 5 from J, leaving 17 bases between them. The germline gives CDR1 MNHEY, CDR2 SMNVEV (reference sequence). This CDR3 spans 15 amino acids. The CDR3 reads CASSYFRARAETQYF. CDR3 coding DNA: TGTGCCAGCAGTTACTTCAGGGCAAGGGCGGAGACCCAGTACTTC.

Only a few counts were recorded for this clone. This rearrangement joins TRBV5-1 to TRBJ2-1; tentatively, D is TRBD2 (5 bases). Germline V gene lookup returns CDR1 SGHRS and CDR2 YFSETQ. Trimming stripped 4 bases from V and 4 bases from J, with 6 bases between. The length of the CDR3 is 12 residues. This CDR3 is CASSEGYNEQFF. The CDR3 bases are TGCGCCAGCAGCGAGGGTTACAATGAGCAGTTCTTC. The full variable domain, completed using reference TRBV5-1 and TRBJ2-1, is KAGVTQTPRYLIKTRGQQVTLSCSPISGHRSVSWYQQTPGQGLQFLFEYFSETQRNKGNFPGRFSGRQFSNSRSEMNVSTLELGDSALYLCASSEGYNEQFFGPGTRLTVL.

The rearrangement uses TRBV20-1 and TRBJ2-7; D gene ambiguous. Trimming took 3 bases from V and 7 from J, leaving 13 bases between them. CDR1 is DFQATT, CDR2 SNEGSKA, per germline (reference sequence). The CDR3 is made up of 12 amino acids. This CDR3 is CSASNIMREQYF. DNA of the CDR3: TGCAGTGCTAGTAACATAATGAGGGAGCAGTACTTC.

V and J are TRBV27 and TRBJ2-7; TRBD1 aligns across 9 bases. With 3 bases clipped from V and 3 bases from J, the junction kept 3 bases outside the gene matches. The CDR3 is made up of 14 amino acids. Germline-derived CDR1 and CDR2 are MNHEY and SMNVEV (reference sequence). The CDR3: CASSLGQGSYEQYF. The CDR3 DNA reads as TGTGCCAGCAGTTTGGGACAGGGTAGCTACGAGCAGTACTTC.

The rearrangement joins TRBV7-8 to TRBJ1-4; no clear D. Germline V gene sequence: CDR1 SGHVS, CDR2 FQNEAQ. V lost 5 bases to trimming and J lost 8 bases, with 18 bases between them. This CDR3 contains 15 residues. CDR3 sequence reads: CASSPPGRFEEKLFF. The CDR3, as DNA: TGTGCCAGCAGCCCCCCCGGCAGGTTCGAGGAAAAACTGTTTTTT. The full variable domain, completed using reference TRBV7-8 and TRBJ1-4, is GAGVSQSPRYKVAKRGQDVALRCDPISGHVSLFWYQQALGQGPEFLTYFQNEAQLDKSGLPSDRFFAERPEGSVSTLKIQRTQQEDSAVYLCASSPPGRFEEKLFFGSGTQLSVL.

The gene calls are TRBV5-1 and TRBJ1-3, with D unclear. The CDR3 runs to 15 residues. V was trimmed by 0 bases and J by 4 bases, leaving 11 bases between them. Germline V gene lookup returns CDR1 SGHRS and CDR2 YFSETQ. Here the CDR3 DNA reads TGCGCCAGCAGCTTGGTCGGCGGCGGGGGAAACACCATATATTTT. Translating it yields CASSLVGGGGNTIYF.

The chain couples TRBV5-1 to TRBJ2-7, with 12 bases that match TRBD2. The trim removed 4 bases at V and 2 bases at J, leaving 4 bases unmatched. The CDR3 spans 15 residues. Germline V gene sequence: CDR1 SGHRS, CDR2 YFSETQ. CDR3 residues: CASSPRTSGAYEQYF. DNA of the CDR3: TGCGCCAGCAGCCCACGGACTAGCGGGGCCTACGAGCAGTACTTC.

The CDR3, as DNA: TGCGCCAGCAGCTTGTCCAGTTCTGGTGGCATTCAGTACTTC. As protein: CASSLSSSGGIQYF. This chain joins TRBV5-1 and TRBJ2-4; D is unclear. This CDR3 spans 14 amino acids. V lost 1 base and J lost 9, with 14 bases in between. CDR1 is SGHRS and CDR2 is YFSETQ in the germline V gene. Full variable domain (outside the CDR3, taken from reference TRBV5-1 and TRBJ2-4): KAGVTQTPRYLIKTRGQQVTLSCSPISGHRSVSWYQQTPGQGLQFLFEYFSETQRNKGNFPGRFSGRQFSNSRSEMNVSTLELGDSALYLCASSLSSSGGIQYFGAGTRLSVL.

The CDR3 DNA reads as TGTGCCAGTAGTATACCGGGACAAAGTAATTCACCCCTCCACTTT. Amino acids: CASSIPGQSNSPLHF. J is TRBJ1-6 and V is TRBV19, with D perhaps matching TRBD1 (6 bases). The CDR3 totals 15 residues. V gave up 2 bases and J gave up 6 bases, with 11 bases separating them. Germline loops: CDR1 LNHDA, CDR2 SQIVND (reference sequence).

V and J are TRBV9 and TRBJ2-1; possible D gene TRBD1, 5 bases. In germline, CDR1 is SGDLS, CDR2 YYNGEE. This CDR3 has 16 residues. V was clipped by 0 bases and J by 6 bases, with 16 bases between them. CDR3 sequence reads: CASSVELRGWGNEQFF. As DNA, the CDR3 is TGTGCCAGCAGCGTAGAGTTAAGGGGCTGGGGCAATGAGCAGTTCTTC.

The V gene is TRBV5-1, the J gene TRBJ1-2, with D maybe TRBD1 (6 bases). Per germline, CDR1 SGHRS and CDR2 YFSETQ. With 4 bases removed from V and 2 bases from J, the gap between germline ends came to 9 bases. CDR3 length: 13 residues. The CDR3 DNA follows: TGCGCCAGCAGCCGAGGACAGAACTATGGCTACACCTTC. As protein: CASSRGQNYGYTF.

The genes are TRBV6-5 and TRBJ1-2; 8 bases map to TRBD1. Germline CDR1 MNHEY, CDR2 SVGAGI. V lost 2 bases and J lost 4; bases outside the gene matches: 3. This CDR3 is 14 amino acids long. The CDR3: CASSYDRGSYGYTF. CDR3 DNA sequence: TGTGCCAGCAGTTACGACAGGGGAAGCTATGGCTACACCTTC.

This clone was counted a single time. This chain links TRBV5-1 with TRBJ1-1; the D gene is possibly TRBD1 (5 bases). Germline CDR1 SGHRS, CDR2 YFSETQ. The CDR3 spans 14 residues. The V and J ends lost 4 bases and 1 base respectively, with 11 bases between them. In DNA form, the CDR3 reads TGCGCCAGCAGCCCGGGGGGAGCGAACACTGAAGCTTTCTTT. Translation gives CASSPGGANTEAFF.

This clone was found once. J is TRBJ1-4 and V is TRBV5-1; D is undetermined. V lost 4 bases and J lost 7, with 8 bases in between. The CDR3 length is 12 residues. Germline assignment: CDR1 SGHRS and CDR2 YFSETQ. CDR3 protein: CASSREGEKLFF. For the CDR3, the DNA is TGCGCCAGCAGCAGGGAGGGTGAAAAACTGTTTTTT. Combining the CDR3 with reference TRBV5-1 and TRBJ1-4 gives the whole variable domain KAGVTQTPRYLIKTRGQQVTLSCSPISGHRSVSWYQQTPGQGLQFLFEYFSETQRNKGNFPGRFSGRQFSNSRSEMNVSTLELGDSALYLCASSREGEKLFFGSGTQLSVL.

The chain links TRBV7-2 to TRBJ1-1; 7 bases map to TRBD1. The CDR3 loop spans 16 amino acids. J gave up 11 bases and V 1 base, and 16 bases lay outside the gene matches. Germline CDR1 reads SGHTA; CDR2 reads FQGNSA. This chain's CDR3 is CASSLEGTEPLNMAFF. The CDR3, as DNA: TGTGCCAGCAGCTTAGAGGGGACAGAGCCACTAAATATGGCTTTCTTT.

The V gene is TRBV9, the J gene TRBJ2-3; 9 nucleotides line up with TRBD2. The ends lost 5 bases at V and 0 bases at J; junction bases unmatched: 4. CDR1 and CDR2 from the germline V gene are SGDLS and YYNGEE. CDR3 length equals 15 residues. The CDR3 nucleotides read TGTGCCAGCAGGAGGCTAGCGGGAAGCACAGATACGCAGTATTTT. It yields the protein CASRRLAGSTDTQYF.

The rearrangement links TRBV5-4 to TRBJ1-4, with D unresolved. Germline V CDR1 and CDR2: SGHNT, YYREEE (reference sequence). The CDR3 runs 15 residues. V lost 1 base and J 0 bases, leaving 7 bases between the germline ends. As DNA, the CDR3 is TGTGCCAGCAGCTTGACAGCTTCAACTAATGAAAAACTGTTTTTT. Translation gives CASSLTASTNEKLFF.

The gene calls are TRBV19 and TRBJ1-6; 7 bases fit TRBD1. V was clipped by 2 bases and J by 8 bases; unmatched bases: 15. CDR1 is LNHDA, CDR2 SQIVND, per germline (reference sequence). CDR3 length: 18 residues. The DNA of the CDR3 is TGTGCCAGTAGTATATTAACTGGCGGGACAGAGATTCATTCACCCCTCCACTTT. This encodes CASSILTGGTEIHSPLHF. The variable domain in full, with the rest retrieved from reference TRBV19 and TRBJ1-6, is DGGITQSPKYLFRKEGQNVTLSCEQNLNHDAMYWYRQDPGQGLRLIYYSQIVNDFQKGDIAEGYSVSREKKESFPLTVTSAQKNPTAFYLCASSILTGGTEIHSPLHFGNGTRLTVT.